This T cell receptor beta chain was obtained from a study of shared clonotypes between healthy human individuals. For this clone: Its antigen is unidentified.

Study findings and constraints: The sharing of 4% to 5.5% of naive CD4 clonotypes was seen across several donors.

Deep-level assay runs were performed. Here immunoSEQ multiplex PCR was the method, and the copy in TCRdb shows in-frame clones only, minus some. The top ten hold roughly 0.34% of the sample, which has about 2.3 million clones, about nine tenths seen once. This CDR3 is built from 16 residues. Looked up from germline, CDR1 is SQVTM and CDR2 is ANQGSEA. V was pared by 5 bases and J by 0 bases, with 9 bases of the junction left unmatched. The sample taken for sequencing was naive CD4+ T cells from PBMCs. Subset reported: CD45RA+ positively selected. The origin of this receptor is a young man in good health. Some clones in this sample may be carry-over from other donors' samples. J is TRBJ2-2 and V is TRBV29-1; TRBD2 matches 7 bases. The CDR3 loop reads CSVLFGGSPNTGELFF. The CDR3 nucleotides read TGCAGCGTTCTTTTCGGCGGGAGTCCGAACACCGGGGAGCTGTTTTTT.